A single sample is the source of the 10 T cell receptor beta chains below, sequenced in a study of blood T cell repertoires in COVID-19. The method was immunoSEQ multiplex PCR; TCRdb's version includes in-frame clones alone and lacks a portion of them. The sample includes more than 100,000 clones, about 86% seen only once; the top ten take roughly 8.1%. The sample comprised peripheral blood. Source of these receptors: an older woman with active or convalescent COVID-19.

The rearrangement links TRBV18 to TRBJ1-4; TRBD1 agrees at 7 bases. The CDR3 consists of 14 residues. The junction had 4 bases not matched to a gene; V was cut back by 4 bases and J by 5 bases. Germline CDR1 reads KGHSH; CDR2 reads LQKENI. The DNA for the CDR3 is TGTGCCAGCTCACGACTACAGGGGAATGAAAAACTGTTTTTT. Its protein is CASSRLQGNEKLFF.

This clone has more than one count but fewer than ten. The V and J genes are TRBV7-6 and TRBJ1-1, with D uncertain. Germline values: CDR1 SGHVS, CDR2 FNYEAQ. Trimming removed 5 bases from V and 0 bases from J, with 13 bases in between. The CDR3 runs to 15 residues. The CDR3 nucleotides are TGTGCCAGCAGCCTTGGAGGACCGATGAACACTGAAGCTTTCTTT. As protein: CASSLGGPMNTEAFF.

This clone has just one count. CDR3 in amino acids: CASRLEANVLTF. The CDR3 DNA sequence: TGTGCCAGCAGATTAGAAGCCAACGTCCTGACTTTC. This sequence joins TRBV2 and TRBJ2-6; D gene ambiguous. V lost 6 bases to trimming and J lost 7 bases, with 7 bases between them. In germline, CDR1 is SNHLY, CDR2 FYNNEI. The CDR3 spans 12 residues.

The V gene is TRBV18, the J gene TRBJ1-1, with D unresolved. V was trimmed by 0 bases and J by 0 bases, leaving 5 bases between them. Germline CDR1 KGHSH, CDR2 LQKENI. The CDR3 contains 14 residues. CDR3 coding DNA: TGTGCCAGCTCACCACCAATAGTGAACACTGAAGCTTTCTTT. Translation gives CASSPPIVNTEAFF.

V gene TRBV6-5 combines with J gene TRBJ1-5, with 7 bases matching TRBD1. The CDR3 consists of 14 residues. The V and J ends lost 5 bases and 4 bases, in that order; junction bases with no gene match: 5. Germline V gives CDR1 MNHEY, CDR2 SVGAGI. CDR3 residues: CASSRRDRNQPQHF. CDR3 in DNA: TGTGCCAGCAGTCGCCGGGACAGAAATCAGCCCCAGCATTTT.

J is TRBJ2-3 and V is TRBV5-4; 12 nucleotides line up with TRBD2. CDR1 SGHNT and CDR2 YYREEE come from the germline V gene (reference sequence). There are 17 residues in the CDR3. Trimming cost V 0 bases and J 4 bases; bases outside gene matches: 6. CDR3 region: CASSLVPLAGGADTQYF. The DNA of the CDR3 is TGTGCCAGCAGCTTGGTACCACTAGCGGGAGGCGCAGATACGCAGTATTTT.

This CDR3 is CASSPRLEGRYEQYF. CDR3 in DNA: TGTGCCAGCAGCCCCCGATTGGAGGGCCGCTACGAGCAGTACTTC. The chain carries TRBV12-1 and TRBJ2-7; the table names TRBD2, a call not compared with the DNA. TRBV12-1 is marked as a pseudogene. The CDR3 extends over 15 amino acids.

The rearrangement uses TRBV11-2 and TRBJ2-7; D possibly corresponds to TRBD1 (6 bases). The V gene lost 5 bases and the J gene lost 4 bases, with 6 bases spanning the gap. The CDR3 contains 11 residues. The V gene's germline CDR1 is SGHAT and CDR2 FQNNGV. The CDR3 protein is CASSRGYEQYV. For the CDR3, the DNA is TGTGCCAGCAGCAGGGGGTACGAGCAGTACGTC.

This sequence joins TRBV6-1 and TRBJ1-1; D perhaps matches TRBD1 (6 bases). Germline CDR1 reads MNHNS; CDR2 reads SASEGT. V was trimmed by 3 bases and J by 2 bases, leaving 13 bases between them. This CDR3 is built from 15 residues. Here the CDR3 reads CASSDTGLPNTEAFF. The CDR3 DNA reads TGTGCCAGCAGTGATACAGGGTTGCCCAACACTGAAGCTTTCTTT.

V and J are TRBV19 and TRBJ2-3, with TRBD2 as a possible D gene (5 bases). V gave up 9 bases and J gave up 4 bases, with 17 bases separating them. The CDR3 runs to 14 residues. Germline V gene sequence: CDR1 LNHDA, CDR2 SQIVND (reference sequence). DNA of the CDR3: TGTGCCAGCGCTGATGGGAGTCCCCCAGATACGCAGTATTTT. Its protein product is CASADGSPPDTQYF.